Below are 11 T cell receptor beta chains sequenced from a single sample in a study of T cells after yellow fever vaccination. TCRdb used MiXCR to reprocess the 5' RACE reads, holding one entry per CDR3 protein. The sample records about 300,000 distinct CDR3 sequences, around 10% being singletons. The specimen was CD4+ T cells sorted from PBMCs, collected 5 days after the yellow fever booster vaccination. The source of these receptors is a man in his late teens or twenties who received the YFV17D yellow fever vaccine.

This clonotype was counted between two and nine times. The V and J genes are TRBV2 and TRBJ2-3; D tentatively fits TRBD1 or TRBD2 (6 bases each). V gave up 11 bases and J gave up 5 bases, with 14 bases separating them. The length of the CDR3 is 12 residues. Germline CDR1 reads SNHLY; CDR2 reads FYNNEI. CDR3 coding DNA: TGTGCCGGAAGAGGGGGGAGAGATACGCAGTATTTT. Protein: CAGRGGRDTQYF.

This clonotype appeared a few times. The chain uses TRBV7-2 and TRBJ2-3, with D possibly being TRBD1 or TRBD2 (6 bases each). This CDR3 is built from 17 residues. Trimming pared 2 bases from V and 5 bases from J, leaving 20 bases between. Germline CDR1 and CDR2: SGHTA and FQGNSA. The CDR3 coding sequence is TGTGCCAGCAGCTTAATCGGGGGCCCCCTTAATGAAGATACGCAGTATTTT. It codes for CASSLIGGPLNEDTQYF.

This chain uses TRBV5-6 with TRBJ1-1; no clear D. V was trimmed by 6 bases and J by 6 bases, leaving 15 bases between them. The CDR3 length is 13 residues. Germline assignment: CDR1 SGHDT and CDR2 YYEEEE. The CDR3 sequence is CASKGPGWAEAFF. CDR3 bases: TGTGCCAGCAAAGGCCCAGGTTGGGCTGAAGCTTTCTTT.

This clonotype showed up many times. The junction departs from the called germline gene at one end, perhaps through a read error. The V call is TRBV7-7, the J call TRBJ2-5; perhaps D is TRBD1 or TRBD2 (6 bases each). Germline CDR1 is SSHAT and CDR2 is FNYEAQ (reference sequence). This CDR3 spans 14 amino acids. The CDR3 coding sequence is TGTGCTAGCAGCCGAGGAGGGGGAAAGGAGACCCAGTACTTC. Translating gives CASSRGGGKETQYF.

The table lists this clonotype with a few counts. The J gene is TRBJ1-1, the V gene TRBV12-3 or TRBV12-4; D call uncertain. This CDR3 has 13 amino acids. V lost 4 bases and J lost 5, with 11 bases in between. This CDR3 is CASSSEAWTEAFF. In DNA, the CDR3 is TGTGCCAGCAGTTCCGAAGCCTGGACTGAAGCTTTCTTT.

In its sample, this clonotype was seen a few times. The chain joins TRBV7-9 to TRBJ2-6; D is possibly TRBD1 (7 bases). Germline assignment: CDR1 SEHNR and CDR2 FQNEAQ (reference sequence). The CDR3 is made up of 15 amino acids. V was shortened by 4 bases and J by 4 bases, with 11 bases between the two germline ends. The CDR3 nucleotides are TGTGCCAGCAGCTCCCAGGGGGGAGGGGCCAACGTCCTGACTTTC. Amino acid sequence: CASSSQGGGANVLTF.

In this sample, this clonotype turned up a few times. The chain is built from TRBV5-6 and TRBJ1-2; D is possibly TRBD1 (5 bases). The V gene lost 2 bases and the J gene lost 5 bases, with 10 bases spanning the gap. The CDR3 covers 13 residues. CDR1 is SGHDT and CDR2 is YYEEEE in the germline V gene. Here the CDR3 reads CASSLAGQYGYTF. In DNA form, the CDR3 reads TGTGCCAGCAGCTTAGCCGGACAATATGGCTACACCTTC.

A few counts support this clonotype. This rearrangement joins TRBV28 to TRBJ2-4, with D perhaps matching TRBD2 (7 bases). The germline V gene has CDR1 MDHEN and CDR2 SYDVKM. V shed 2 bases and J shed 3 bases, with 11 bases lying between them. The CDR3 runs to 15 residues. CDR3 residues: CASSLGRGRKNIQYF. The CDR3 nucleotides are TGTGCCAGCAGTTTAGGGCGGGGGCGCAAAAACATTCAGTACTTC.

This chain connects TRBV9 to TRBJ2-2; perhaps TRBD1 as D (6 bases). The CDR3 is made up of 14 amino acids. The germline gives CDR1 SGDLS, CDR2 YYNGEE. V lost 3 bases to trimming and J lost 7 bases, with 13 bases between them. The CDR3 DNA reads TGTGCCAGCAGCGGGGGGCCAAAAGGCGGGGAGCTGTTTTTT. This translates into CASSGGPKGGELFF.

CDR3 amino acids: CASSLTPTGYGYTF. The CDR3, as DNA: TGCGCCAGCAGCTTGACCCCGACGGGCTATGGCTACACCTTC. The V gene is TRBV5-1, the J gene TRBJ1-2; D unresolved. Trimming stripped 1 base from V and 4 bases from J, with 11 bases between. The germline CDR1 and CDR2 sequences are SGHRS and YFSETQ. The CDR3 runs 14 residues.

This clonotype showed up just a few times. The rearrangement links TRBV4-2 to TRBJ2-5; TRBD1 agrees at 10 bases. The ends lost 3 bases at V and 4 bases at J; junction bases unmatched: 5. The CDR3 is made up of 15 amino acids. Germline V lookup: CDR1 LGHNA, CDR2 YNFKEQ. The CDR3 nucleotides are TGTGCCAGCAGCCACGACCGGGACAGGGGAGAGACCCAGTACTTC. This translates into CASSHDRDRGETQYF.